A selection of T cell receptor beta chains follows, all from one sample in a study of blood T cell repertoires in COVID-19. Profiled with immunoSEQ multiplex PCR; TCRdb holds only in-frame clones, not every one. The profile shows a few hundred thousand clones, 80% to 85% of them singletons. Sequences were obtained from peripheral blood. The receptors derive from a woman younger than 45 who had recovered from COVID-19. CDR3s include the opening cysteine and the closing phenylalanine or tryptophan. D genes are given only for firm matches. Expanded clones are given a class, and other clones once, few, many or no size at all.

abundance,j_gene,v_gene,d_gene,CDR3aa,CDR3nt
-,TRBJ2-2,TRBV5-4,-,CASSLSPTLNTGELFF,TGTGCCAGCAGCTTGAGTCCCACTTTGAACACCGGGGAGCTGTTTTTT
-,TRBJ2-7,TRBV7-9,TRBD1,CASSLGDRGEQYF,TGTGCCAGCAGCTTAGGGGACAGGGGCGAGCAGTACTTC
few,TRBJ2-2,TRBV5-4,TRBD1,CASSLGGQTAGTGELFF,TGTGCCAGCAGCTTGGGGGGACAGACCGCAGGAACCGGGGAGCTGTTTTTT
-,TRBJ2-2,TRBV10-3,TRBD1,CAISGGQTTGELFF,TGTGCCATCAGTGGGGGACAGACCACCGGGGAGCTGTTTTTT
-,TRBJ1-5,TRBV19,-,CASSASSNQPQHF,TGTGCCAGTAGTGCGAGTAGCAATCAGCCCCAGCATTTT
-,TRBJ2-2,TRBV27,-,CASSSLTGTPVIANTGELFF,TGTGCCAGCAGTTCCCTTACCGGGACACCTGTGATCGCGAACACCGGGGAGCTGTTTTTT
-,TRBJ2-7,TRBV28,TRBD2,CASSLSLAVGIYEQYF,TGTGCCAGCAGTTTGTCGCTAGCGGTTGGAATCTACGAGCAGTACTTC
-,TRBJ1-1,TRBV12-3/TRBV12-4,-,CASTFGESTEAFF,TGTGCCAGCACCTTCGGGGAATCCACTGAAGCTTTCTTT
-,TRBJ1-4,TRBV2,-,CASSERSNEKLFF,TGTGCCAGCAGTGAACGGAGTAATGAAAAACTGTTTTTT
once,TRBJ2-3,TRBV9,TRBD1,CASSSRGQSTDTQYF,TGTGCCAGCAGCTCCCGGGGACAGAGCACAGATACGCAGTATTTT
-,TRBJ1-3,TRBV6-7,-,CASSCPGGVRNTIYF,TGTGCCAGCAGTTGTCCTGGGGGGGTTAGAAACACCATATATTTT
-,TRBJ1-6,TRBV24-1,-,CATSDLGSLDSPLHF,TGTGCCACCAGTGATTTGGGCAGTCTGGATTCACCCCTCCACTTT
-,TRBJ2-7,TRBV10-2,-,CASSEYAGSTYEQYF,TGCGCCAGCAGTGAGTATGCCGGGTCTACCTACGAGCAGTACTTC
-,TRBJ2-1,TRBV9,TRBD2,CASSVGSGRVNEQFF,TGTGCCAGCAGCGTAGGAAGCGGGAGGGTAAATGAGCAGTTCTTC
-,TRBJ2-3,TRBV6-5,TRBD2,CASSSAGGLAGEPQYF,TGTGCCAGCAGTTCTGCGGGGGGACTAGCGGGAGAGCCGCAGTATTTT
-,TRBJ2-7,TRBV7-2,-,CASSLGPGDSYEQYF,TGTGCCAGCAGCTTAGGTCCAGGCGACTCCTACGAGCAGTACTTC
-,TRBJ2-3,TRBV7-2,TRBD2,CASSLELGLAGGGGDTQYF,TGTGCCAGCAGCTTAGAATTAGGGCTAGCGGGAGGAGGGGGGGATACGCAGTATTTT
-,TRBJ2-3,TRBV6-5,-,CASSYSLLGTDTQYF,TGTGCCAGCAGTTACTCTTTGCTAGGCACAGATACGCAGTATTTT
once,TRBJ1-5,TRBV6-5,-,CASTRQPNQPQHF,TGTGCCAGCACCCGACAGCCCAATCAGCCCCAGCATTTT
-,TRBJ1-1,TRBV12-3/TRBV12-4,-,CASSLAGLKAFF,TGTGCCAGCAGTTTAGCGGGACTGAAAGCTTTCTTT
-,TRBJ2-7,TRBV27,TRBD2,CASSPNRLAYYEQYF,TGTGCCAGCAGTCCCAACCGACTAGCTTACTACGAGCAGTACTTC
-,TRBJ2-2,TRBV19,-,CASMGPGELFF,TGTGCCAGTATGGGGCCCGGGGAGCTGTTTTTT
-,TRBJ2-5,TRBV5-6,TRBD1,CASSLLGTGDFQETQYF,TGTGCCAGCAGCTTGCTGGGGACAGGGGACTTCCAAGAGACCCAGTACTTC